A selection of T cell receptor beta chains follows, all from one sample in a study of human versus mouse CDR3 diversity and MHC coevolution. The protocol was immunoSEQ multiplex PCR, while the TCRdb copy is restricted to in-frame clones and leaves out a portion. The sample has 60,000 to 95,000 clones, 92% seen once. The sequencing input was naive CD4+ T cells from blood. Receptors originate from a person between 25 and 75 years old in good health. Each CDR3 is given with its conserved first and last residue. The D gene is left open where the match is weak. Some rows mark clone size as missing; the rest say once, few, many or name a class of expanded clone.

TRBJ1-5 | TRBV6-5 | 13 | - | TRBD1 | CAGGQDRNQPQHF | TGTGCCGGAGGACAGGACAGGAATCAGCCCCAGCATTTT
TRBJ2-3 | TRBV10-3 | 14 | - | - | CAIRATRESDTQYF | TGTGCCATCAGGGCGACCCGGGAGTCAGATACGCAGTATTTT
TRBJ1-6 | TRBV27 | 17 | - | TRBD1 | CASSSPGQGFLVAPLHF | TGTGCCAGCAGTTCCCCGGGACAGGGTTTCCTGGTAGCGCCCCTCCACTTT
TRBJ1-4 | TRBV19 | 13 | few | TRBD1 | CASTRGPGEKLFF | TGTGCCAGTACCAGGGGGCCCGGAGAAAAACTGTTTTTT
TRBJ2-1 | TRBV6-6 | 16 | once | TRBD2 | CASSYRLAGSYNEQFF | TGTGCCAGCAGTTACAGGCTAGCGGGCTCCTACAATGAGCAGTTCTTC
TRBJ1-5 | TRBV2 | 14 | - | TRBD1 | CASSERQGAQPQHF | TGTGCCAGCAGTGAAAGACAGGGAGCTCAGCCCCAGCATTTT
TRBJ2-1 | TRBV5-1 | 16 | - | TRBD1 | CASSLGWGQVDNEQFF | TGCGCCAGCAGCTTGGGATGGGGACAGGTTGACAATGAGCAGTTCTTC
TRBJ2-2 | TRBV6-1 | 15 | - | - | CASSERVIGAGELFF | TGTGCCAGCAGTGAAAGGGTCATAGGGGCCGGGGAGCTGTTTTTT
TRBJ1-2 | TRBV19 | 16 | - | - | CASSMEVGAMVGGYTF | TGTGCCAGTAGTATGGAGGTGGGGGCGATGGTGGGTGGCTACACCTTC
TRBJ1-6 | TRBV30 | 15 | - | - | CAWSEQTVTNSPLHF | TGTGCCTGGAGCGAACAGACAGTAACAAATTCACCCCTCCACTTT
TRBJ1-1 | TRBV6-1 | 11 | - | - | CASREQGGAFF | TGTGCCAGCAGGGAACAGGGTGGGGCTTTCTTT
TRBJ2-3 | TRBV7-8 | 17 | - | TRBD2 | CASSSPGLAGPIDTQYF | TGTGCCAGCAGCTCCCCGGGACTAGCGGGGCCCATCGATACGCAGTATTTT
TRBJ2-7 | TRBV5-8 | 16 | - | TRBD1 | CASGLGDRGFHYEQYF | TGTGCCAGCGGCTTGGGTGACAGGGGATTCCACTACGAGCAGTACTTC
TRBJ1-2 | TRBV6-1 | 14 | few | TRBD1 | CASSPGQTNYGYTF | TGTGCCAGCAGCCCGGGACAGACGAACTATGGCTACACCTTC
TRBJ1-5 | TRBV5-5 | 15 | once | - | CASSPYTNSNQPQHF | TGTGCCAGCAGCCCCTATACTAATAGCAATCAGCCCCAGCATTTT
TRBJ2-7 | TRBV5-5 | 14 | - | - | CASSLGVSSPEQYF | TGTGCCAGCAGCTTGGGGGTTAGCTCTCCCGAGCAGTACTTC
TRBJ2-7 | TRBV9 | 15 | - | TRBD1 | CASSANTDRAYEQYF | TGTGCCAGCAGCGCTAACACGGACAGGGCCTACGAGCAGTACTTC
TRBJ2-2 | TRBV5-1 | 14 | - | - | CASRLGGDTGELFF | TGCGCCAGCAGGTTGGGGGGAGACACCGGGGAGCTGTTTTTT
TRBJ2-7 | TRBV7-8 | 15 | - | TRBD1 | CASSLEIRDSYEQYF | TGTGCCAGCAGCTTAGAGATCAGGGACAGCTACGAGCAGTACTTC
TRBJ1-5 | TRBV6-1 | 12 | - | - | CASRLGVQPQHF | TGTGCCAGCAGGCTGGGAGTGCAGCCCCAGCATTTT
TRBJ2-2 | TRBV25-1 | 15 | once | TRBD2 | CASSTAGGFPGELFF | TGTGCCAGCAGTACAGCGGGGGGGTTTCCCGGGGAGCTGTTTTTT
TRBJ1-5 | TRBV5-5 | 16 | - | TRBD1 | CASSLSPGQTNQPQHF | TGTGCCAGCAGCTTGTCTCCGGGACAGACCAATCAGCCCCAGCATTTT
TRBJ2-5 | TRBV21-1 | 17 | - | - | CASSTNRGGALVETQYF | TGTGCCAGCAGCACGAACCGGGGGGGTGCGCTTGTAGAGACCCAGTACTTC
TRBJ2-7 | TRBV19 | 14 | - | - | CASSSSISSYEQYF | TGTGCCAGTAGTTCAAGTATTAGCTCCTACGAGCAGTACTTC
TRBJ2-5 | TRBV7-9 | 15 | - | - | CASSLGVGGQETQYF | TGTGCCAGCAGCTTAGGGGTAGGGGGCCAAGAGACCCAGTACTTC
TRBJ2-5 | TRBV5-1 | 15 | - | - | CASSSPVGGQETQYF | TGCGCCAGCAGCTCTCCGGTCGGGGGCCAAGAGACCCAGTACTTC
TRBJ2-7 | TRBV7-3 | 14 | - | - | CASSAQAKDGEQYF | TGTGCCAGCAGCGCCCAGGCGAAAGATGGCGAGCAGTACTTC
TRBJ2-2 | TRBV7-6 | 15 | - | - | CASSQGTGTTGELFF | TGTGCCAGCAGCCAAGGAACAGGGACCACCGGGGAGCTGTTTTTT
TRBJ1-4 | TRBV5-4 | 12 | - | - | CATGQQDEKLFF | TGTGCCACAGGACAGCAAGATGAAAAACTGTTTTTT
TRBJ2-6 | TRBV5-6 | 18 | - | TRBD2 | CASSPLGAAGAGANVLTF | TGTGCCAGCAGCCCTCTGGGGGCAGCGGGAGCTGGGGCCAACGTCCTGACTTTC
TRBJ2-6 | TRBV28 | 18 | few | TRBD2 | CASSPGTSPGSGANVLTF | TGTGCCAGCAGTCCCGGGACTAGTCCTGGATCTGGGGCCAACGTCCTGACTTTC
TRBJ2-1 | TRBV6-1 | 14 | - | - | CASSPWTVNNEQFF | TGTGCCAGCAGTCCCTGGACAGTTAACAATGAGCAGTTCTTC
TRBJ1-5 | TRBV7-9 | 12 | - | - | CASSFPDQPQHF | TGTGCCAGCAGCTTTCCAGATCAGCCCCAGCATTTT
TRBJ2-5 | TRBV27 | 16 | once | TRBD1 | CASRANAGGVQETQYF | TGTGCCAGCAGAGCAAACGCAGGGGGCGTCCAAGAGACCCAGTACTTC
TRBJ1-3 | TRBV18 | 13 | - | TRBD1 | CASFSGQGNTIYF | TGTGCCAGCTTCTCGGGACAGGGAAACACCATATATTTT
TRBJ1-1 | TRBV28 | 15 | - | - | CASSLPGGGNTEAFF | TGTGCCAGCAGTCTCCCCGGGGGTGGGAACACTGAAGCTTTCTTT
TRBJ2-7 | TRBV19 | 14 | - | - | CASSLGPDSYEQYF | TGTGCCAGTAGTCTAGGGCCCGACAGCTACGAGCAGTACTTC
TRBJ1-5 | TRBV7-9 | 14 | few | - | CASSLGQSNQPQHF | TGTGCCAGCAGCTTAGGGCAAAGCAATCAGCCCCAGCATTTT
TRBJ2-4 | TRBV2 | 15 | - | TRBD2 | CASRPLAVAKNIQYF | TGTGCCAGCAGACCCCTAGCGGTAGCCAAAAACATTCAGTACTTC
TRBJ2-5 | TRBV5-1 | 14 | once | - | CASSRDSSQETQYF | TGCGCCAGCAGCCGTGACAGTAGCCAAGAGACCCAGTACTTC
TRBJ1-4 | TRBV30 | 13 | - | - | CAWSVQGNEKLFF | TGTGCCTGGAGTGTCCAGGGGAATGAAAAACTGTTTTTT
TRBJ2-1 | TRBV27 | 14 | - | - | CASGQLSVGDEQFF | TGTGCCAGCGGACAACTCAGCGTGGGCGATGAGCAGTTCTTC
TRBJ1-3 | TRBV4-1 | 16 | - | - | CASSQESHRSGNTIYF | TGCGCCAGCAGCCAAGAGAGCCACCGCTCTGGAAACACCATATATTTT
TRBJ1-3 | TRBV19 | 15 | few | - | CASRPDRSSGNTIYF | TGTGCCAGCCGACCCGACAGGAGCTCTGGAAACACCATATATTTT
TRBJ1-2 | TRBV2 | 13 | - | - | CASSDLANYGYTF | TGTGCCAGCAGTGATCTTGCTAACTATGGCTACACCTTC
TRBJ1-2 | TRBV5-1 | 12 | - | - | CASSLEAGGYTF | TGCGCCAGCAGCTTGGAGGCGGGCGGCTACACCTTC
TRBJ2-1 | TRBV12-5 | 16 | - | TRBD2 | CASGLASGLAIHEQFF | TGTGCTAGTGGTTTGGCCTCGGGACTAGCTATTCATGAGCAGTTCTTC
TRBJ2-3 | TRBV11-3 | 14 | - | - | CASSLDPYTDTQYF | TGTGCCAGCAGCTTAGACCCTTACACAGATACGCAGTATTTT
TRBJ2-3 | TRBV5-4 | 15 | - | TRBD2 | CASSRGLEGADTQYF | TGTGCCAGCAGCCGGGGACTAGAGGGGGCAGATACGCAGTATTTT
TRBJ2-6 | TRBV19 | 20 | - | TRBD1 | CASSIGTGFVSLSGANVLTF | TGTGCCAGTAGTATAGGGACAGGGTTTGTCTCTCTCTCTGGGGCCAACGTCCTGACTTTC